These T cell receptor beta chains were read from a single sample in a study of monozygotic twins with cystic fibrosis. Clones were sequenced by immunoSEQ multiplex PCR, and TCRdb holds only the in-frame ones, with some missing. The table includes approximately 11,000 clones, 65% to 90% detected once. Sequenced sample: blood. The receptors were gathered from a man between 18 and 29 years old with cystic fibrosis. CDR3s include the opening cysteine and the closing phenylalanine or tryptophan. A D gene is named only where the DNA matches it firmly. Some rows mark clone size as missing; the rest say once, few, many or name a class of expanded clone.

>TRBJ1-4|TRBV4-3|.|TRBD1
CASSQEDPYRGFNEKLFF
TGCGCCAGCAGCCAAGAAGATCCATACAGGGGCTTTAATGAAAAACTGTTTTTT
>TRBJ2-7|TRBV9|.|.
CASSVVGSSYEQYF
TGTGCCAGCAGCGTGGTCGGAAGCTCCTACGAGCAGTACTTC
>TRBJ2-2|TRBV28|.|TRBD2
CASSSGAPNTGELFF
TGTGCCAGCAGCAGCGGGGCTCCGAACACCGGGGAGCTGTTTTTT
>TRBJ2-7|TRBV7-2|.|.
CASSLISGTGSYEQYF
TGTGCCAGCAGCTTAATCTCAGGGACGGGCTCCTACGAGCAGTACTTC
>TRBJ2-7|TRBV10-3|.|.
CAISETQRFEQYF
TGTGCCATCAGTGAGACGCAACGGTTCGAGCAGTACTTC
>TRBJ1-5|TRBV29-1|.|TRBD1
CSAGTGTDQPQHF
TGCAGCGCCGGGACAGGGACCGATCAGCCCCAGCATTTT
>TRBJ2-1|TRBV6-5|.|TRBD2
CASSLAGGYNEQFF
TGTGCCAGTAGCCTAGCGGGAGGTTACAATGAGCAGTTCTTC
>TRBJ1-1|TRBV19|once|.
CASSLRNTEAFF
TGTGCCAGTAGTTTAAGGAACACTGAAGCTTTCTTT
>TRBJ2-7|TRBV6-1|.|.
CASSPSGTAYEQYF
TGTGCCAGCAGTCCCTCCGGGACTGCCTACGAGCAGTACTTC
>TRBJ2-4|TRBV4-2|.|.
CASSAQTGIQYF
TGTGCCAGCAGCGCCCAAACTGGGATTCAGTACTTC
>TRBJ1-2|TRBV18|.|.
CASSPRQGTSNYGYTF
TGTGCCAGCTCACCAAGGCAGGGGACTTCTAACTATGGCTACACCTTC
>TRBJ2-2|TRBV5-1|.|.
CASSLGQGLGETGELFF
TGCGCCAGCAGCTTGGGCCAGGGGTTAGGTGAGACCGGGGAGCTGTTTTTT
>TRBJ2-1|TRBV15|.|.
CATSTTQGLRSYNEQFF
TGTGCCACCAGCACCACCCAGGGACTTCGCTCCTACAATGAGCAGTTCTTC
>TRBJ2-7|TRBV2|.|TRBD2
CASSKLSGRGTYEQYF
TGTGCCAGCAGTAAACTTAGCGGGAGGGGAACCTACGAGCAGTACTTC
>TRBJ2-1|TRBV5-1|.|.
CASSVAGDLSYNEQFF
TGCGCCAGCAGCGTAGCTGGGGACCTCTCCTACAATGAGCAGTTCTTC
>TRBJ1-4|TRBV6-5|.|.
CASSSVAGKNEKLFF
TGTGCCAGCAGTTCGGTCGCGGGGAAAAATGAAAAACTGTTTTTT
>TRBJ2-2|TRBV7-9|.|.
CASSPSLKHGELFF
TGTGCCAGCAGCCCATCACTCAAGCACGGGGAGCTGTTTTTT
>TRBJ1-6|TRBV4-1|.|.
CASSQDEALGAYNSPLHF
TGCGCCAGCAGCCAAGATGAGGCCCTCGGGGCGTATAATTCACCCCTCCACTTT
>TRBJ1-5|TRBV15|once|.
CATSTDGNRNQPQHF
TGTGCCACCAGCACAGACGGGAATAGGAATCAGCCCCAGCATTTT
>TRBJ2-7|TRBV19|.|.
CASSTGATYEQYF
TGTGCCAGTAGTACAGGGGCAACCTACGAGCAGTACTTC
>TRBJ1-1|TRBV27|.|.
CASLLAGGKNTEAFF
TGTGCCAGCCTCCTCGCTGGGGGAAAGAACACTGAAGCTTTCTTT
>TRBJ1-1|TRBV18|.|TRBD1
CASSRSGGRETEAFF
TGTGCCAGCTCACGATCAGGGGGACGAGAAACTGAAGCTTTCTTT
>TRBJ2-7|TRBV4-2|.|TRBD2
CASSQRTSGGSSYEQYF
TGTGCCAGCAGCCAAAGGACTAGCGGGGGCAGCTCCTACGAGCAGTACTTC
>TRBJ2-1|TRBV27|.|TRBD1
CASRSHGQGGNEQFF
TGTGCCAGCAGGAGTCACGGACAGGGCGGGAATGAGCAGTTCTTC
>TRBJ2-5|TRBV29-1|.|.
CSVEESDHARETQYF
TGCAGCGTTGAAGAATCGGATCATGCCAGAGAGACCCAGTACTTC
>TRBJ1-2|TRBV6-6|.|.
CASSYPGLYGYTF
TGTGCCAGCAGTTACCCGGGGCTCTATGGCTACACCTTC
>TRBJ2-7|TRBV7-2|.|.
CASSLSLDLYEQYF
TGTGCCAGCAGCTTATCCCTAGATCTCTACGAGCAGTACTTC
>TRBJ1-1|TRBV12-5|few|.
CASGAGPEAFF
TGTGCTAGTGGGGCCGGGCCTGAAGCTTTCTTT
>TRBJ2-7|TRBV5-5|.|.
CASSLAGAQYEQYF
TGTGCCAGCAGCTTGGCAGGGGCGCAGTACGAGCAGTACTTC
>TRBJ1-1|TRBV6-1|.|.
CASSESGNTEAFF
TGTGCCAGCAGTGAAAGTGGTAACACTGAAGCTTTCTTT
>TRBJ1-4|TRBV7-6|.|.
CASSPLGSPGRDITTNEKLFF
TGTGCCAGCAGCCCGTTAGGGTCCCCCGGCCGGGACATCACAACTAATGAAAAACTGTTTTTT
>TRBJ2-7|TRBV11-2|.|TRBD2
CASSLVEREGLLEQYF
TGTGCCAGCAGCTTAGTCGAGCGGGAGGGCCTCCTCGAGCAGTACTTC
>TRBJ1-4|TRBV2|.|TRBD1
CASSDRDRVVEKLFF
TGTGCCAGCAGTGATCGGGACAGGGTCGTTGAAAAACTGTTTTTT
>TRBJ2-7|TRBV19|.|.
CASSIGRSSYEQYF
TGTGCCAGTAGTATTGGGCGGAGCTCCTACGAGCAGTACTTC
>TRBJ2-2|TRBV9|.|.
CASSVGPSNTGELFF
TGTGCCAGCAGCGTGGGCCCGTCGAACACCGGGGAGCTGTTTTTT
>TRBJ2-3|TRBV7-3|.|TRBD2
CASSPGGGSTDTQYF
TGTGCCAGCAGCCCCGGGGGGGGCAGCACAGATACGCAGTATTTT
>TRBJ1-2|TRBV5-8|once|.
CASSLLYFGYTF
TGTGCCAGCAGCTTGCTCTATTTTGGCTACACCTTC
>TRBJ2-1|TRBV10-3|.|TRBD2
CAIRERGGMNEQFF
TGTGCCATCAGGGAGCGGGGGGGTATGAATGAGCAGTTCTTC
>TRBJ1-3|TRBV18|.|.
CASSPQGLGPLSGNTIYF
TGTGCCAGCTCACCTCAGGGGCTTGGTCCCCTTTCTGGAAACACCATATATTTT
>TRBJ1-1|TRBV6-5|.|.
CASRQGTSTEAFF
TGTGCCAGCAGACAGGGAACGAGCACTGAAGCTTTCTTT
>TRBJ1-2|TRBV29-1|.|.
CSVRGEGNYGYTF
TGCAGCGTCCGAGGGGAGGGGAACTATGGCTACACCTTC
>TRBJ1-1|TRBV10-3|.|.
CAINRDTGEAFF
TGTGCCATCAATCGGGACACGGGGGAAGCTTTCTTT
>TRBJ2-7|TRBV5-4|.|.
CASRVEISSYEQYF
TGTGCCAGCAGGGTGGAGATAAGCTCCTACGAGCAGTACTTC
>TRBJ2-3|TRBV11-2|.|TRBD2
CASSGSGRGPDTQYF
TGTGCCAGCAGCGGGAGCGGGAGGGGCCCAGATACGCAGTATTTT
>TRBJ2-7|TRBV20-1|.|TRBD1
CSARTGGEQYF
TGCAGTGCTAGGACAGGGGGCGAGCAGTACTTC
>TRBJ1-5|TRBV27|.|.
CASSLRGGNQPQHF
TGTGCCAGCAGTTTGAGAGGGGGCAATCAGCCCCAGCATTTT
>TRBJ2-7|TRBV7-2|.|.
CASSRALGYDYEQYF
TGTGCCAGCAGCCGCGCCCTAGGTTACGACTACGAGCAGTACTTC
>TRBJ2-1|TRBV4-1|.|TRBD2
CASSRIGTSGGYNEQFF
TGCGCCAGCAGCCGAATCGGGACTAGCGGGGGATACAATGAGCAGTTCTTC
>TRBJ1-2|TRBV5-6|.|TRBD1
CASSLAGGYGYTF
TGTGCCAGCAGCTTGGCAGGGGGCTATGGCTACACCTTC
>TRBJ2-3|TRBV6-5|once|TRBD2
CASRPTSGSTHTQYF
TGTGCCAGCAGGCCTACTAGCGGGAGCACGCATACGCAGTATTTT
>TRBJ2-7|TRBV30|.|.
CAWSNRAPYEQYF
TGTGCCTGGAGTAACAGGGCCCCCTACGAGCAGTACTTC
>TRBJ1-4|TRBV4-2|.|TRBD1
CASSRVSGGTGYGPATNEKLFF
TGTGCCAGCAGCCGAGTGAGCGGTGGGACAGGGTACGGCCCGGCAACTAATGAAAAACTGTTTTTT
>TRBJ2-5|TRBV25-1|.|.
CASSDSIGGGLETQYF
TGTGCCAGCAGTGATTCCATAGGGGGGGGCCTCGAGACCCAGTACTTC
>TRBJ2-4|TRBV27|.|TRBD2
CASRELWTSGGEKNIQYF
TGTGCCAGCAGGGAGCTATGGACTAGCGGGGGGGAAAAAAACATTCAGTACTTC
>TRBJ2-3|TRBV6-4|.|TRBD2
CASSDSLAGADTQYF
TGTGCCAGCAGTGACTCACTAGCGGGAGCAGATACGCAGTATTTT